This T cell receptor beta chain is drawn from a study of CD8 T cells in Susac syndrome. Peripheral blood CD8+ and CD4+ T cells were profiled by TCR beta sequencing. Negative isolation was used for CD8+ and CD4+ T cells and FACS enrichment for TEMRA cells. V was clipped by 5 bases and J by 1 base, with 12 bases between them. This CDR3 is 15 amino acids long. This clonotype was counted once. Random hexamers served to reverse transcribe about 0.45 to 1 ug RNA. The CDR3 of TCR beta was amplified by immunoSEQ multiplex PCR across 54 Vbeta and 13 Jbeta. TCRdb reanalysed the immunoSEQ multiplex PCR reads using MiXCR and keeps one entry per CDR3 protein. The sample yields some 120,000 distinct CDR3 sequences, 94% seen once.

The V gene is TRBV12-3 or TRBV12-4, the J gene TRBJ2-1; D gene uncertain. This receptor was taken from a human donor with multiple sclerosis. Material for sequencing was CD4+ T cells from PBMCs. The CDR3 region has the DNA TGTGCCAGCAGTCCCTGGCCACAGTCCTACAATGAGCAGTTCTTC. Its protein is CASSPWPQSYNEQFF.